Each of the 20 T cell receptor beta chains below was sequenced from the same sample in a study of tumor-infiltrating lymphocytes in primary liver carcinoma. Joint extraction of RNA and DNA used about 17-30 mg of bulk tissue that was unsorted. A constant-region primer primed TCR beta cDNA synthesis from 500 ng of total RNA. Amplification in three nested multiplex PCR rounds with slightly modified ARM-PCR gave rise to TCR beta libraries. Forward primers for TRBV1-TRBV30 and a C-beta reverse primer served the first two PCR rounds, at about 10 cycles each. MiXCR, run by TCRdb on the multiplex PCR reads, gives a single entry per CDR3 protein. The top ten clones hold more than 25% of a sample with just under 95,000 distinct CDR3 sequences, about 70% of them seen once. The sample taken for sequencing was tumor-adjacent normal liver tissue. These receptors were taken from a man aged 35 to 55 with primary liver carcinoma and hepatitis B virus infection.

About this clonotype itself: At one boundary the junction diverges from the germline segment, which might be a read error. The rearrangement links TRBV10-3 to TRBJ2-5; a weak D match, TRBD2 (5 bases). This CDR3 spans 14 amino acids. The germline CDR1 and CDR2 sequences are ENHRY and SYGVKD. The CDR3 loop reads CATSDYGKQEIQYF. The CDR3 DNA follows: TGTGCCACCAGTGACTACGGGAAACAAGAGATCCAGTACTTC.

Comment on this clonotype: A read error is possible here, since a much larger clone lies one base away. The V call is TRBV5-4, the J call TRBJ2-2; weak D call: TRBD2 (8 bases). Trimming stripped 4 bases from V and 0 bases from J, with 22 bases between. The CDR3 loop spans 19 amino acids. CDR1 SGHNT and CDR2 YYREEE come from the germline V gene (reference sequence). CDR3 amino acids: CASSGARQGLVTNTGELFF. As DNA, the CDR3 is TGTGCCAGCAGCGGAGCCCGACAGGGACTAGTGACGAACACCGGGGAGCTGTTTTTT.

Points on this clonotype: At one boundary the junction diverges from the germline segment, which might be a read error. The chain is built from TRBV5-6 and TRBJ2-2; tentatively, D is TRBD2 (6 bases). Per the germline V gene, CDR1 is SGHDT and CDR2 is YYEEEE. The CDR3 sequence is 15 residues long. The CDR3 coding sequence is TGTGCCAGCGGCTTGGGACTGGGCAACACCGGGGAGCCGTTTTTT. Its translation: CASGLGLGNTGEPFF.

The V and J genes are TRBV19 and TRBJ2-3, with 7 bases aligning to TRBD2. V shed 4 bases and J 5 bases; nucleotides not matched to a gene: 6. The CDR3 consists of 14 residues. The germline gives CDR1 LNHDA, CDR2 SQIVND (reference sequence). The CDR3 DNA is TGTGCCAGTAGTAGGGGACTACTAAAAGATACGCAGTATTTT. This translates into CASSRGLLKDTQYF.

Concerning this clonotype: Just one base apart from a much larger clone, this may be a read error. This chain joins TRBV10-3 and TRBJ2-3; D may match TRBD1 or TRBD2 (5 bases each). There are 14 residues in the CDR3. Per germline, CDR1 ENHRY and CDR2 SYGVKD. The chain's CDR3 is CAISEREGADMQYF. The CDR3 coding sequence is TGTGCCATCAGTGAACGGGAAGGGGCAGATATGCAGTATTTT.

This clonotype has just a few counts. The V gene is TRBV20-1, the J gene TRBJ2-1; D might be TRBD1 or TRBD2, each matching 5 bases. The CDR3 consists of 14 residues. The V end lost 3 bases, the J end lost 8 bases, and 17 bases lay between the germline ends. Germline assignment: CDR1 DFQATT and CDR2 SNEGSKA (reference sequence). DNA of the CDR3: TGCAGTGCTAGTAAAGTGACCCAGGGAGATGAGCAGTTCTTC. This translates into CSASKVTQGDEQFF.

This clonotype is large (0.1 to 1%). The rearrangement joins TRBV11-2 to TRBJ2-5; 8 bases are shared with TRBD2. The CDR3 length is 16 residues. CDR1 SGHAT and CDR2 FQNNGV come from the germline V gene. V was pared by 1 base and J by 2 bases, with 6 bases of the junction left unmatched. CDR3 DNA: TGTGCCAGCAGCTTAGTCCCGGCTAGCGGGCAAGAGACCCAGTACTTC. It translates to CASSLVPASGQETQYF.

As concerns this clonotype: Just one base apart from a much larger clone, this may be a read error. The CDR3 region is CASSEADGQPQHF. The CDR3, as DNA: TGTGCCAGCAGTGAAGCGGACGGTCAGCCCCAGCATTTT. V gene TRBV6-1 combines with J gene TRBJ1-5; D unresolved. Trimming took 0 bases from V and 6 from J, leaving 6 bases between them. The length of the CDR3 is 13 residues. Germline CDR1 MNHNS, CDR2 SASEGT.

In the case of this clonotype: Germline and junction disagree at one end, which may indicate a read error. Here the CDR3 DNA reads TGTGCCAGCAGTCTATGGCGGACTAACTATGGCTACACCTTC. Translation: CASSLWRTNYGYTF. The chain joins TRBV28 to TRBJ1-2, with D unresolved. The CDR3 covers 14 residues. The V gene's germline CDR1 is MDHEN and CDR2 SYDVKM.

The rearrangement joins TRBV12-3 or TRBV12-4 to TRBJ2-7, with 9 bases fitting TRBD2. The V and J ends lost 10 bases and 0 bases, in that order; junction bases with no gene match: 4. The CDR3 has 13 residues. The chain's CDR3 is CAKGLADSYEQYF. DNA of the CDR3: TGTGCCAAGGGACTAGCAGACTCCTACGAGCAGTACTTC.

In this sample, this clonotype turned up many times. DNA for the CDR3: TGTGCCAGCAGTGGAGGACTGTTTTACGAGCAGTACTTC. It encodes CASSGGLFYEQYF. The genes are TRBV12-3 or TRBV12-4 and TRBJ2-7, with TRBD2 as a possible D gene (5 bases). The CDR3 is made up of 13 amino acids. Between the trimmed V and J ends, which lost 5 bases and 4 bases, there was a span of 12 bases.

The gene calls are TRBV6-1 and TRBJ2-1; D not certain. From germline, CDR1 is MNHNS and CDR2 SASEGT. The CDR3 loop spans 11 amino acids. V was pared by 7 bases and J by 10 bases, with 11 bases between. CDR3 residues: CASNLPIEQFF. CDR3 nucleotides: TGTGCCAGCAACCTTCCCATAGAGCAGTTCTTC.

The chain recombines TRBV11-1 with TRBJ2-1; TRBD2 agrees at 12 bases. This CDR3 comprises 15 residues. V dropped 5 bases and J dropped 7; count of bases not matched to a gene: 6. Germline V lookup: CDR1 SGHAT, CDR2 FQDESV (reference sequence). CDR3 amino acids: CASSPSGRAQNEQFF. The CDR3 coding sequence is TGTGCCAGCAGCCCTAGCGGGAGGGCCCAGAATGAGCAGTTCTTC.

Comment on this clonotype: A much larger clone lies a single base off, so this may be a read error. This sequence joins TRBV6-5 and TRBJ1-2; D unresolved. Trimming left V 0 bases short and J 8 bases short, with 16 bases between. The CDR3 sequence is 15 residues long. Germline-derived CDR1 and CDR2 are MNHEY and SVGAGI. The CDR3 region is CASSYSIKSLTGYTF. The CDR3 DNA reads TGTGCCAGCAGTTACTCGATTAAGAGCCTAACGGGCTACACCTTC.

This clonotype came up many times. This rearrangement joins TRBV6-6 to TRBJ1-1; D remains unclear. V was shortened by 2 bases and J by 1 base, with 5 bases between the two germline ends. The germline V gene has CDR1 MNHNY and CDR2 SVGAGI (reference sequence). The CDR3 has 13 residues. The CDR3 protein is CASSYDRNTEAFF. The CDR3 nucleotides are TGTGCCAGCAGTTACGATAGGAACACTGAAGCTTTCTTT.

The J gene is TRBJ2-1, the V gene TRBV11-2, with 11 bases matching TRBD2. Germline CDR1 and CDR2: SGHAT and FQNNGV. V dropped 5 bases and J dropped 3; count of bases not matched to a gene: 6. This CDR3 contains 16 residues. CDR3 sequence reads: CASSPPLAGVYNEQFF. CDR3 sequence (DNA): TGTGCCAGCAGCCCCCCACTAGCGGGAGTCTACAATGAGCAGTTCTTC.

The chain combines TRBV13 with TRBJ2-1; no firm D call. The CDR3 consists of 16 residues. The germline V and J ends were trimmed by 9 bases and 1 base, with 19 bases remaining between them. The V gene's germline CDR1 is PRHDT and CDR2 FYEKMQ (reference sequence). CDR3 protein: CASSPLFGTSYNEQFF. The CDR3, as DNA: TGTGCCAGTAGCCCTCTCTTCGGTACTTCCTACAATGAGCAGTTCTTC.

This CDR3 reads CASSESFGSETQYF. DNA for the CDR3: TGTGCCAGCAGTGAGTCCTTCGGATCTGAGACCCAGTACTTC. The chain carries TRBV6-4 and TRBJ2-5; the D is unclear. The CDR3 length is 14 residues. Germline values: CDR1 MRHNA, CDR2 SNTAGT. V lost 3 bases and J lost 5, with 13 bases in between.

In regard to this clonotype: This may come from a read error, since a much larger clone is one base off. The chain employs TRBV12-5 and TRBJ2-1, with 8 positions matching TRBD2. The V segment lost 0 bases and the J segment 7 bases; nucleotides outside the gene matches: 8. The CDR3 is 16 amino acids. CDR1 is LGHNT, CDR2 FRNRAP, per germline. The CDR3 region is CASGLVQAGEGNEQFF. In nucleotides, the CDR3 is TGTGCTAGTGGTTTGGTACAAGCGGGAGAGGGGAATGAGCAGTTCTTC.

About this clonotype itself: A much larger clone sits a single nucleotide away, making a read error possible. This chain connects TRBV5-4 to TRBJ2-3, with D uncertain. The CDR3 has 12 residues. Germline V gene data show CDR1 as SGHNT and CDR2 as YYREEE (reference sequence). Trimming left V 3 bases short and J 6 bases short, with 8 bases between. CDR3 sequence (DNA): TGTGCCAGCAGCTCGACCTTGGATACGCAGTATTTT. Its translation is CASSSTLDTQYF.